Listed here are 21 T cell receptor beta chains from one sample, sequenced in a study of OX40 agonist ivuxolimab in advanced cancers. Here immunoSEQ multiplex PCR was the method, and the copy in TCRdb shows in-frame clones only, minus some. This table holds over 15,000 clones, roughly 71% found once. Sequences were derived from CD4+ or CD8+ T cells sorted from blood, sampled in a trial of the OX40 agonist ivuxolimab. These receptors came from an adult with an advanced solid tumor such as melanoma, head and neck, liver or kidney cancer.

CDR3 in amino acids: CASSQGQGDEQYF. The DNA for the CDR3 is TGCGCCAGCAGCCAAGGACAGGGGGACGAGCAGTACTTC. The V call is TRBV4-3, the J call TRBJ2-7; 9 positions agree with TRBD1. Germline V lookup: CDR1 LGHNA, CDR2 YSLEER. V lost 1 base to trimming and J lost 5 bases; unmatched junction nucleotides: 0. The CDR3 loop spans 13 amino acids.

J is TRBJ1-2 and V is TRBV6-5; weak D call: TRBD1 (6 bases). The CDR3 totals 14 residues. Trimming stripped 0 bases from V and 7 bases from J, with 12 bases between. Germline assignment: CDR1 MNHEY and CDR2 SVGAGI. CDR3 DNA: TGTGCCAGCAGTTACTCGATAGGGGGAAGTGGCTACACCTTC. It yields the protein CASSYSIGGSGYTF.

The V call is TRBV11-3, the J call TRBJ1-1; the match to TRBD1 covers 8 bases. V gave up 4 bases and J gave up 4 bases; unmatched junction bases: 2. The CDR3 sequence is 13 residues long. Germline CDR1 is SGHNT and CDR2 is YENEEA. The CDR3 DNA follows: TGTGCCAGCAGCTACACAGGGGGCACTGAAGCTTTCTTT. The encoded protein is CASSYTGGTEAFF.

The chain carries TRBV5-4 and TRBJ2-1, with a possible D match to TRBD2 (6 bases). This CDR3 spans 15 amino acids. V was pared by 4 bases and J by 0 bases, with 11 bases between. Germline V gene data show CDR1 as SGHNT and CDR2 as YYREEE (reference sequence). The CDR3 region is CASSPTGDSYNEQFF. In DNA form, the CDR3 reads TGTGCCAGCAGCCCAACGGGGGACTCCTACAATGAGCAGTTCTTC.

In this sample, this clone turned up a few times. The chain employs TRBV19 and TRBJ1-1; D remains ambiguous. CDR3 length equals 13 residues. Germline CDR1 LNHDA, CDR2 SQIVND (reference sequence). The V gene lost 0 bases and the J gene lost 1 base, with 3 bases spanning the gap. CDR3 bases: TGTGCCAGTAGTATAGATGCGAACACTGAAGCTTTCTTT. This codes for CASSIDANTEAFF. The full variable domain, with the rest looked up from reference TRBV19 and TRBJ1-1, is DGGITQSPKYLFRKEGQNVTLSCEQNLNHDAMYWYRQDPGQGLRLIYYSQIVNDFQKGDIAEGYSVSREKKESFPLTVTSAQKNPTAFYLCASSIDANTEAFFGQGTRLTVV.

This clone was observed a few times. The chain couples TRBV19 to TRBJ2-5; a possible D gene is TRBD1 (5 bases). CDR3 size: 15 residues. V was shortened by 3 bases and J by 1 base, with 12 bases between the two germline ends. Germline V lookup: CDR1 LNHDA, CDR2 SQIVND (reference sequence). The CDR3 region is CASSIGDSFQETQYF. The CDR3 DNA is TGTGCCAGTAGTATTGGAGACAGTTTCCAAGAGACCCAGTACTTC.

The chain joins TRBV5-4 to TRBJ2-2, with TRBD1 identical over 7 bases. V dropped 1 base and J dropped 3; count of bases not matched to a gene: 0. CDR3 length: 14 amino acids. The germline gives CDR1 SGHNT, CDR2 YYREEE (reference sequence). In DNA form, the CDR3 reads TGTGCCAGCAGCTTGACAGGGGACACCGGGGAGCTGTTTTTT. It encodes CASSLTGDTGELFF.

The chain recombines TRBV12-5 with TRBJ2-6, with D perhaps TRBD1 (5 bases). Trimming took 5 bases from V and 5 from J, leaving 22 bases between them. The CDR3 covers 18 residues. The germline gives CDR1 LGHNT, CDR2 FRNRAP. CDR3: CASGPCAAGQSRANVLTF. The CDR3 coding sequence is TGTGCTAGTGGTCCATGCGCTGCAGGACAAAGTCGGGCCAACGTCCTGACTTTC. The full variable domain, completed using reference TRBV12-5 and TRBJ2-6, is DARVTQTPRHKVTEMGQEVTMRCQPILGHNTVFWYRQTMMQGLELLAYFRNRAPLDDSGMPKDRFSAEMPDATLATLKIQPSEPRDSAVYFCASGPCAAGQSRANVLTFGAGSRLTVL.

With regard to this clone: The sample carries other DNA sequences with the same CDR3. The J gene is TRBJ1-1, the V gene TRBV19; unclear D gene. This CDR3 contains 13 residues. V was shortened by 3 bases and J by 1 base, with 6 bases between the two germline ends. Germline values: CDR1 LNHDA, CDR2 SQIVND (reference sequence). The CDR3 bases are TGTGCCAGTAGTATTGGGGAGAACACTGAAGCTTTCTTT. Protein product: CASSIGENTEAFF.

The CDR3 DNA follows: TGTGCCAGTAGTATAGATCTCGGAGGGGAAGGGTCGAATGAGCAGTTCTTC. Translated: CASSIDLGGEGSNEQFF. The chain joins TRBV19 to TRBJ2-1; D might be TRBD2 (6 bases). This CDR3 spans 17 amino acids. V lost 0 bases to trimming and J lost 7 bases, with 19 bases between them. The germline V gene has CDR1 LNHDA and CDR2 SQIVND (reference sequence). The variable domain in full, with the rest retrieved from reference TRBV19 and TRBJ2-1, is DGGITQSPKYLFRKEGQNVTLSCEQNLNHDAMYWYRQDPGQGLRLIYYSQIVNDFQKGDIAEGYSVSREKKESFPLTVTSAQKNPTAFYLCASSIDLGGEGSNEQFFGPGTRLTVL.

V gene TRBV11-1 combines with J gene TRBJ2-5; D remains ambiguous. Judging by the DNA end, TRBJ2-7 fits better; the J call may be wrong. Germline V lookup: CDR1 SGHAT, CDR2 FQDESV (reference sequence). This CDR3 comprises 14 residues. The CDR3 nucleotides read TGTGCCAGCAGCTTATTTATCTGGACCTACGAGCAGTACTTC. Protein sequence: CASSLFIWTYEQYF.

This chain's CDR3 is CASSQDHVRDTQYF. DNA for the CDR3: TGCGCCAGCAGCCAAGATCACGTGAGAGATACGCAGTATTTT. The gene calls are TRBV4-1 and TRBJ2-3; D unresolved. CDR3 length equals 14 residues. Trimming took 0 bases from V and 5 from J, leaving 9 bases between them. Germline lookup yields CDR1 MGHRA and CDR2 YSYEKL.

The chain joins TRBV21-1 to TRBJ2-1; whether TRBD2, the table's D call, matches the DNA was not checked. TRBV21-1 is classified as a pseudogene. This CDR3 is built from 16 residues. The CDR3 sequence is CASSIWRDPNSNEQFF. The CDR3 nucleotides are TGTGCCAGCAGCATCTGGCGGGACCCCAATTCCAATGAGCAGTTCTTC.

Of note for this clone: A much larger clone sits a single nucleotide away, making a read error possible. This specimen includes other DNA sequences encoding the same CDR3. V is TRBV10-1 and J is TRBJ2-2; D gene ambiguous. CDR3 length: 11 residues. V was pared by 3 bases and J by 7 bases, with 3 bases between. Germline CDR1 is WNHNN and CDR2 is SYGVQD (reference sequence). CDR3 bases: TGCGCCAGCAGTGACTTCGGGGAGCTGTTTTTT. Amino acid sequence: CASSDFGELFF.

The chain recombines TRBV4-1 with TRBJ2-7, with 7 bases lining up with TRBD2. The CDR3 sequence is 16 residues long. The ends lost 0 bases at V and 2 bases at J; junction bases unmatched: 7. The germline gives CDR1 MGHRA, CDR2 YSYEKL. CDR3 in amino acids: CASSQDLGLGTYEQYF. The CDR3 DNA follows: TGCGCCAGCAGCCAAGATCTTGGACTAGGGACCTACGAGCAGTACTTC.

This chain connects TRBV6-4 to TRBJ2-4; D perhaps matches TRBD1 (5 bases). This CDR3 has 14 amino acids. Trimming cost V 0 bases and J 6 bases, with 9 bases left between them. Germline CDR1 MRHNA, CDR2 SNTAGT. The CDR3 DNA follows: TGTGCCAGCAGTGACTCTCAGGGTGCAAACATTCAGTACTTC. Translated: CASSDSQGANIQYF.

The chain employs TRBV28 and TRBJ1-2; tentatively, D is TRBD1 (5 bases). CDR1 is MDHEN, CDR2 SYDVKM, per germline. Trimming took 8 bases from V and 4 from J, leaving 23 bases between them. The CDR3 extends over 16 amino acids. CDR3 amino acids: CASFTIQDGLAYGYTF. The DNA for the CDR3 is TGTGCCAGCTTTACTATACAGGACGGGCTGGCCTATGGCTACACCTTC.

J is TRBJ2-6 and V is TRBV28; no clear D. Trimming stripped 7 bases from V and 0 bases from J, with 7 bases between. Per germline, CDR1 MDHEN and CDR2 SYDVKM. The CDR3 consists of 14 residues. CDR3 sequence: CASNTGSGANVLTF. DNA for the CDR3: TGTGCCAGCAACACGGGCTCTGGGGCCAACGTCCTGACTTTC.

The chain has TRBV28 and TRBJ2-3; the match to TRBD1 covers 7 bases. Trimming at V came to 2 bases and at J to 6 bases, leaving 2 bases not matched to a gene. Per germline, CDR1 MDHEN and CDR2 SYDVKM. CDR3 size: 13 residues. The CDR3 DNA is TGTGCCAGCAGTTTAAGGGGGCCGGATACGCAGTATTTT. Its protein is CASSLRGPDTQYF.

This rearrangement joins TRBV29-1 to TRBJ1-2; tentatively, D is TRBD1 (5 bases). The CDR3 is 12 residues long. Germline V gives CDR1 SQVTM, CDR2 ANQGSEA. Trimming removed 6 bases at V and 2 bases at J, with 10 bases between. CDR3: CSVTGENYGYTF. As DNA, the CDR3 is TGCAGCGTAACAGGCGAAAACTATGGCTACACCTTC.

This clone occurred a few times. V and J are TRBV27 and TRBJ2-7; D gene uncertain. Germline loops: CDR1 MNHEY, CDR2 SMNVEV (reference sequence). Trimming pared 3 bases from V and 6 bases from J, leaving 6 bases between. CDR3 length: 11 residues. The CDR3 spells CASSFTFEQYF. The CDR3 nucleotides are TGTGCCAGCAGTTTCACCTTCGAGCAGTACTTC.